Shown below are 13 T cell receptor beta chains from a single sample sequenced in a study of blood T cell repertoires in COVID-19. Generated by immunoSEQ multiplex PCR, the TCRdb table keeps only in-frame clones and is missing some. The repertoire has about 280,000 clones, approximately 83% of them found once; the top ten carry 13%. Sequenced material: peripheral blood. These receptors originate from a human donor in a cohort sampled during active COVID-19.

V is TRBV19 and J is TRBJ1-1; unclear D gene. Germline CDR1 LNHDA, CDR2 SQIVND (reference sequence). Trimming pared 3 bases from V and 1 base from J, leaving 12 bases between. This CDR3 region has 15 residues. The CDR3 bases are TGTGCCAGTAGTATTGCCCCCAGTGAGAACACTGAAGCTTTCTTT. Its protein product is CASSIAPSENTEAFF.

The chain carries TRBV6-6 and TRBJ2-4; unclear D gene. Germline V gene data show CDR1 as MNHNY and CDR2 as SVGAGI (reference sequence). The CDR3 length is 16 residues. The ends were cut back, 5 bases at V and 0 bases at J, with 14 bases in the middle. The CDR3 DNA sequence: TGTGCCAGCAGTCGATCAAGAGAACTAGCCAAAAACATTCAGTACTTC. This translates into CASSRSRELAKNIQYF.

The chain couples TRBV9 to TRBJ1-5; D gene ambiguous. V shed 2 bases and J shed 2 bases, with 11 bases lying between them. The CDR3 extends over 15 amino acids. Per germline, CDR1 SGDLS and CDR2 YYNGEE. In DNA, the CDR3 is TGTGCCAGCAGCGTCTCATCGTCAGGCAATCAGCCCCAGCATTTT. Protein sequence: CASSVSSSGNQPQHF.

The sample holds a few counts of this clone. The V gene is TRBV5-1, the J gene TRBJ2-7; 7 bases align to TRBD1. Looked up from germline, CDR1 is SGHRS and CDR2 is YFSETQ. The CDR3 has 13 residues. Unmatched junction bases numbered 3, after V lost 3 bases and J lost 3 bases. The CDR3 DNA sequence: TGCGCCAGCAGCTCCGACAGGGTCTACGAGCAGTACTTC. Protein sequence: CASSSDRVYEQYF.

The rearrangement joins TRBV6-4 to TRBJ2-5; 7 bases align to TRBD1. The V segment lost 6 bases and the J segment 5 bases; nucleotides outside the gene matches: 15. CDR3 length: 16 residues. The germline V gene has CDR1 MRHNA and CDR2 SNTAGT. CDR3 region: CASRPPGTDRWETQYF. CDR3 bases: TGTGCCAGCAGACCACCGGGGACGGACAGGTGGGAGACCCAGTACTTC.

The rearrangement uses TRBV7-6 and TRBJ2-5, with D maybe TRBD2 (6 bases). This CDR3 spans 14 amino acids. V was clipped by 1 base and J by 3 bases, with 9 bases between them. Germline loops: CDR1 SGHVS, CDR2 FNYEAQ. The CDR3 protein is CASSLVEGKETQYF. The CDR3 bases are TGTGCCAGCAGCTTAGTGGAGGGCAAAGAGACCCAGTACTTC.

The rearrangement joins TRBV11-2 to TRBJ2-3; TRBD2 aligns across 9 bases. The V gene end was trimmed by 1 base and the J gene end by 8 bases; junction bases not matched to a gene: 13. The CDR3 length is 17 residues. Germline V lookup: CDR1 SGHAT, CDR2 FQNNGV. This chain's CDR3 is CASSLGAGGLLMGTQYF. CDR3 nucleotides: TGTGCCAGCAGCTTAGGGGCGGGAGGGCTTCTAATGGGTACGCAGTATTTT.

This clone was detected only a few times. V usage is TRBV3-1 (or the pseudogene TRBV3-2) and J usage is TRBJ1-2; D is unresolved. The CDR3 is 13 residues long. V lost 1 base, J lost 7 bases, and 10 bases lay in between. The germline gives CDR1 LGHDT, CDR2 YNNKEL (reference sequence). DNA of the CDR3: TGTGCCAGCAGCCAAGTTAACCGAGGTGGCTACACCTTC. Residues: CASSQVNRGGYTF.

The chain joins TRBV7-9 to TRBJ2-7, with D possibly matching TRBD2 (6 bases). The CDR3 length is 15 residues. The V gene lost 5 bases and the J gene lost 4 bases, with 18 bases spanning the gap. Germline V lookup: CDR1 SEHNR, CDR2 FQNEAQ (reference sequence). The CDR3 is CASSPPPGTHYEQYF. The CDR3 nucleotides are TGTGCCAGCAGCCCTCCTCCTGGGACTCATTACGAGCAGTACTTC.

The CDR3 loop reads CASSRAGAHNEQFF. CDR3 DNA: TGTGCCAGCAGTCGAGCGGGAGCTCACAATGAGCAGTTCTTC. The V call is TRBV9, the J call TRBJ2-1; 8 nucleotides line up with TRBD2. The junction had 6 bases not matched to a gene; V was cut back by 5 bases and J by 5 bases. CDR3 length: 14 residues. Germline assignment: CDR1 SGDLS and CDR2 YYNGEE.

This rearrangement joins TRBV11-3 to TRBJ2-4; 8 nucleotides match TRBD1. Germline V gene sequence: CDR1 SGHNT, CDR2 YENEEA. The CDR3 spans 15 residues. V dropped 1 base and J dropped 1; count of bases not matched to a gene: 0. The CDR3 DNA is TGTGCCAGCAGCTTAGGACAGGGGGCCAAAAACATTCAGTACTTC. Its translation is CASSLGQGAKNIQYF.

V gene TRBV5-1 combines with J gene TRBJ2-6, with D possibly matching TRBD2 (7 bases). The CDR3 runs 18 residues. Looked up from germline, CDR1 is SGHRS and CDR2 is YFSETQ. The germline V and J ends were trimmed by 7 bases and 0 bases, with 20 bases remaining between them. CDR3 nucleotide sequence: TGCGCCAGCGTCCCGGGGGGCGCCCCCTCCTCTGGGGCCAACGTCCTGACTTTC. Its translation is CASVPGGAPSSGANVLTF.

The chain combines TRBV20-1 with TRBJ1-2; 7 bases align to TRBD1. CDR3 length equals 11 residues. Germline-derived CDR1 and CDR2 are DFQATT and SNEGSKA (reference sequence). CDR3 nucleotides: TGCAGGATGACAGGGAAATACGGCTACACCTTC. It encodes CRMTGKYGYTF.